A selection of T cell receptor beta chains follows, all from one sample in a study of blood T cell repertoires in COVID-19. Sequencing was performed with immunoSEQ multiplex PCR; in TCRdb, only in-frame clones are kept and a portion is missing. The sample includes 150,000 or so clones, about 87% of them seen just once. Specimen: peripheral blood. The receptors were gathered from a man in his sixties with acute or convalescent COVID-19. The CDR3 runs from the conserved cysteine through the conserved F or W. Fields, in order: J gene, V gene, D gene, clone size, CDR3 DNA, CDR3 protein. A D gene is named only where the DNA matches it firmly. Clone size is stated in some rows and not others, as once, few, many or a class when expanded.

J: TRBJ1-2; V: TRBV24-1; D: .; size: .; DNA: TGTGCCACCAGTGCAACAGGGCTTACCTATGGCTACACCTTC; CDR3: CATSATGLTYGYTF
J: TRBJ2-2; V: TRBV6-4; D: .; size: .; DNA: TGTGCCAGCAGTGGAGGTCAGGGTTCCGGGGAGCTGTTTTTT; CDR3: CASSGGQGSGELFF
J: TRBJ2-2; V: TRBV4-2; D: .; size: many; DNA: TGTGCCAGCAGCCCCCCTCTCGGGGAGCTGTTTTTT; CDR3: CASSPPLGELFF
J: TRBJ1-1; V: TRBV20-1; D: TRBD1; size: .; DNA: TGCAGTGCTAGTCAGGGGGACACTGAAGCTTTCTTT; CDR3: CSASQGDTEAFF
J: TRBJ1-5; V: TRBV30; D: TRBD1; size: .; DNA: TGTGCCTGCGCCGGGACAGGGAGGAATCAGCCCCAGCATTTT; CDR3: CACAGTGRNQPQHF
J: TRBJ2-2; V: TRBV6-5; D: TRBD1; size: .; DNA: TGTGCCAGCATTCCGACAGGGGGCAGCGGCGGGGAGCTGTTTTTT; CDR3: CASIPTGGSGGELFF
J: TRBJ2-7; V: TRBV4-1; D: TRBD1; size: .; DNA: TGCGCCAGCAGCCACCGGGACAGGGGCTGGGAGCAGTACTTC; CDR3: CASSHRDRGWEQYF
J: TRBJ2-7; V: TRBV5-1; D: TRBD2; size: few; DNA: TGCGCCAGCTCCCCCCCAGCTAGCGGTAACGAGCAGTACTTC; CDR3: CASSPPASGNEQYF
J: TRBJ2-1; V: TRBV5-1; D: TRBD2; size: .; DNA: TGCGCCAGCAGCTTGGAACTAGCGGGATACAATGAGCAGTTCTTC; CDR3: CASSLELAGYNEQFF
J: TRBJ2-7; V: TRBV11-2; D: TRBD2; size: .; DNA: TGTGCCAGCAGCTTAGGGGGGGGAGAGCAGTACTTC; CDR3: CASSLGGGEQYF
J: TRBJ1-1; V: TRBV10-3; D: TRBD1; size: few; DNA: TGTGCCATCAGTGAGTCCGGGACAGAAAACACTGAAGCTTTCTTT; CDR3: CAISESGTENTEAFF
J: TRBJ1-2; V: TRBV30; D: .; size: .; DNA: TGTGCCTGGAGTGTCAGTAACTATGGCTACACCTTC; CDR3: CAWSVSNYGYTF
J: TRBJ2-7; V: TRBV4-1; D: TRBD2; size: .; DNA: TGCGCCAGCAGTCCCTGGACTAGCGGGAGCGGGACCGAGCAGTACTTC; CDR3: CASSPWTSGSGTEQYF
J: TRBJ1-6; V: TRBV3-1/TRBV3-2; D: .; size: .; DNA: TGTGCCAGCAGCACCTCGGACATCAGCAATTCACCCCTCCACTTT; CDR3: CASSTSDISNSPLHF
J: TRBJ1-1; V: TRBV27; D: .; size: .; DNA: TGTGCCAGCAGTTCAGGGACTGAAGCTTTCTTT; CDR3: CASSSGTEAFF
J: TRBJ1-1; V: TRBV21-1; D: .; size: .; DNA: TGTGCCAGCAGCTCAAGGAGGGGGGGGCGGACGAACACTGAAGCTTTCTTT; CDR3: CASSSRRGGRTNTEAFF
J: TRBJ1-1; V: TRBV4-1; D: .; size: .; DNA: TGCGCCAGCAGCCATGATTCCTCTTACCCGGGACAGAACACTGAAGCTTTCTTT; CDR3: CASSHDSSYPGQNTEAFF
J: TRBJ2-2; V: TRBV7-3; D: TRBD2; size: few; DNA: TGTGCCAGCAGCTTAATGGGGACTAGCGGGACCGGGGAGCTGTTTTTT; CDR3: CASSLMGTSGTGELFF
J: TRBJ2-1; V: TRBV9; D: TRBD2; size: .; DNA: TGTGCCAGCAGCGGGAGCGGGGGGGCGTTGTATGAGCAGTTCTTC; CDR3: CASSGSGGALYEQFF
J: TRBJ2-6; V: TRBV3-1/TRBV3-2; D: .; size: few; DNA: TGTGCCAGCTCATACCTTACTGGGGCCTCTGGGGCCAACGTCCTGACTTTC; CDR3: CASSYLTGASGANVLTF
J: TRBJ2-4; V: TRBV11-3; D: .; size: .; DNA: TGTGCCAGCAGCTTAGATCAGGACATTCAGTACTTC; CDR3: CASSLDQDIQYF
J: TRBJ2-1; V: TRBV27; D: .; size: .; DNA: TGTGCCAGCAGTTTAGGGGCTTCCTACAATGAGCAGTTCTTC; CDR3: CASSLGASYNEQFF
J: TRBJ1-2; V: TRBV5-1; D: TRBD1; size: .; DNA: TGCGCCAGCAGCTTGAAACAGGGGGCGACCGTCTACACCTTC; CDR3: CASSLKQGATVYTF
J: TRBJ1-4; V: TRBV10-1; D: .; size: .; DNA: TGCGCCAGCAGTGAAGCGCGAGGGGGAAAACTGTTTTTT; CDR3: CASSEARGGKLFF
J: TRBJ2-1; V: TRBV29-1; D: TRBD1; size: .; DNA: TGCAGCGTTGACCGGACAGGGGGCGAAGGCGAGCAGTTCTTC; CDR3: CSVDRTGGEGEQFF
J: TRBJ2-7; V: TRBV7-3; D: TRBD2; size: .; DNA: TGTGCCAGCAGCCACGGACTAGCGGGACTATACGAGCAGTACTTC; CDR3: CASSHGLAGLYEQYF
J: TRBJ1-5; V: TRBV5-6; D: .; size: .; DNA: TGTGCCAGCAGCTTGGATGCAGGCCCCCTTAGCAATCAGCCCCAGCATTTT; CDR3: CASSLDAGPLSNQPQHF
J: TRBJ1-6; V: TRBV7-2; D: TRBD1; size: .; DNA: TGTGCCAGCAGCTTAATAGCCGGGACAGGGGCCTATAATTCACCCCTCCACTTT; CDR3: CASSLIAGTGAYNSPLHF
J: TRBJ1-1; V: TRBV2; D: .; size: .; DNA: TGTGCCAGCAGTGCCTCGACAGCGGGGGATGAAGCTTTCTTT; CDR3: CASSASTAGDEAFF
J: TRBJ2-1; V: TRBV19; D: TRBD2; size: .; DNA: TGTGCCAGTACCCCTCTAGCGGGAGGGCCGAATGAGCAGTTCTTC; CDR3: CASTPLAGGPNEQFF
J: TRBJ2-4; V: TRBV4-1; D: TRBD1; size: .; DNA: TGCGCCAGCAGCCCTGGCTTGGACAGGGTCCTAGCCAAAAACATTCAGTACTTC; CDR3: CASSPGLDRVLAKNIQYF
J: TRBJ1-1; V: TRBV7-8; D: .; size: .; DNA: TGTGCCAGCAGCCTGATAGGACAGAACACTGAAGCTTTCTTT; CDR3: CASSLIGQNTEAFF
J: TRBJ2-4; V: TRBV5-1; D: .; size: .; DNA: TGCGCCAGCAGCCCAGACACCTCCCGAGCCAAAAACATTCAGTACTTC; CDR3: CASSPDTSRAKNIQYF
J: TRBJ2-3; V: TRBV2; D: TRBD2; size: .; DNA: TGTGCCAGCAGCCCCCGACCGGGACTAGCGGGAGGGCTTGATGTGGATACGCAGTATTTT; CDR3: CASSPRPGLAGGLDVDTQYF
J: TRBJ2-1; V: TRBV11-3; D: .; size: .; DNA: TGTGCCAGCAGCCGAGGGTTGACAGAGCAGTTCTTC; CDR3: CASSRGLTEQFF
J: TRBJ1-5; V: TRBV5-1; D: .; size: .; DNA: TGCGCCAGCAGCGAGGGAGGCCGGGGCAAACAGCCCCAGCATTTT; CDR3: CASSEGGRGKQPQHF
J: TRBJ1-5; V: TRBV27; D: .; size: .; DNA: TGTGCCAGCAAAGCCCTAGGGGCAGGTTCCAGCAATCAGCCCCAGCATTTT; CDR3: CASKALGAGSSNQPQHF
J: TRBJ2-4; V: TRBV6-1; D: .; size: .; DNA: TGTGCCAGCAGTGAAGTTCAGGAAAACATTCAGTACTTC; CDR3: CASSEVQENIQYF
J: TRBJ2-7; V: TRBV19; D: TRBD1; size: once; DNA: TGTGCCAGTAGTATGACAGGGGCCCACGAGCAGTACTTC; CDR3: CASSMTGAHEQYF
J: TRBJ1-1; V: TRBV12-3/TRBV12-4; D: .; size: .; DNA: TGTGCCAGCAGTTCGGGGATGAACACTGAAGCTTTCTTT; CDR3: CASSSGMNTEAFF
J: TRBJ1-2; V: TRBV24-1; D: .; size: .; DNA: TGTGCCACCAGTGATAGTGGCATCGCCTATGGCTACACCTTC; CDR3: CATSDSGIAYGYTF
J: TRBJ1-4; V: TRBV29-1; D: TRBD1; size: .; DNA: TGCAGCGGGACAGGGGGGGAAAAACTGTTTTTT; CDR3: CSGTGGEKLFF
J: TRBJ1-2; V: TRBV2; D: .; size: .; DNA: TGTGCCAGCAGTAAAATAGGAGACTATGGCTACACCTTC; CDR3: CASSKIGDYGYTF
J: TRBJ2-3; V: TRBV13; D: TRBD2; size: many; DNA: TGTGCCAGCAGCCGGGGACTAGCGGGATTCGGGGATACGCAGTATTTT; CDR3: CASSRGLAGFGDTQYF
J: TRBJ1-1; V: TRBV5-1; D: TRBD1; size: .; DNA: TGCGCCAGCAGCAGAGGACAGGGATCGATAGGGACTGAAGCTTTCTTT; CDR3: CASSRGQGSIGTEAFF
J: TRBJ2-1; V: TRBV4-1; D: .; size: .; DNA: TGCGCCAGCAGCCAAGACAGGGGTACCTACAATGAGCAGTTCTTC; CDR3: CASSQDRGTYNEQFF
J: TRBJ1-5; V: TRBV7-9; D: .; size: .; DNA: TGTGCCAGCAGCCGGTGGGGGGGGCCCGATCAGCCCCAGCATTTT; CDR3: CASSRWGGPDQPQHF
J: TRBJ2-1; V: TRBV29-1; D: TRBD2; size: .; DNA: TGCAGCGTTGGGACTAGCGGTCACAATGAGCAGTTCTTC; CDR3: CSVGTSGHNEQFF
J: TRBJ1-1; V: TRBV11-2; D: TRBD1; size: .; DNA: TGTGCCAGCAGCACCGACAGGGTTAACACTGAAGCTTTCTTT; CDR3: CASSTDRVNTEAFF
J: TRBJ2-7; V: TRBV11-3; D: .; size: .; DNA: TGTGCCAGCAGCTCCTACTACGAGCAGTACTTC; CDR3: CASSSYYEQYF
J: TRBJ1-6; V: TRBV27; D: .; size: .; DNA: TGTGCCAGCAGTTTTTTTTCGAGCTCCTATAATTCACCCCTCCACTTT; CDR3: CASSFFSSSYNSPLHF
J: TRBJ1-2; V: TRBV9; D: TRBD1; size: .; DNA: TGTGCCAGCAGCACCCGGGACAGGGGGAGCTATGGCTACACCTTC; CDR3: CASSTRDRGSYGYTF
J: TRBJ1-4; V: TRBV5-6; D: TRBD1; size: few; DNA: TGTGCCAGCAGCCCGACAGGACAGGGCGAAAATGAAAAACTGTTTTTT; CDR3: CASSPTGQGENEKLFF
J: TRBJ2-2; V: TRBV24-1; D: .; size: .; DNA: TGTGCCACCGGAAGGAGGGGCTTCGGGGAGCTGTTTTTT; CDR3: CATGRRGFGELFF
J: TRBJ1-4; V: TRBV4-1; D: TRBD1; size: .; DNA: TGCGCCAGCAGCCAAGGGGGGACAGGGAGTGAAAAACTGTTTTTT; CDR3: CASSQGGTGSEKLFF